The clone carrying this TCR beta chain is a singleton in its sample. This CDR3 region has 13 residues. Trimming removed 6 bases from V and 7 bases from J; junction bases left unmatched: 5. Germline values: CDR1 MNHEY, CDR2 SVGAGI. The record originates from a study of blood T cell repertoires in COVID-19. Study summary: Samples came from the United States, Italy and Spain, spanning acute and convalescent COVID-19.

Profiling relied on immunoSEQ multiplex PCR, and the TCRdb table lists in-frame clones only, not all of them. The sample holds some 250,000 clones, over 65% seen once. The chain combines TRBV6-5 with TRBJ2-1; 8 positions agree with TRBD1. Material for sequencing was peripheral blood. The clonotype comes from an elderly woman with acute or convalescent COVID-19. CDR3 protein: CASRPTGGNEQFF. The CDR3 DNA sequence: TGTGCCAGCAGACCTACAGGGGGAAATGAGCAGTTCTTC.